This TCR beta chain stems from a study of cytomegalovirus exposure and HLA in healthy donors. The PCR employed 60 Vbeta primers together with 13 Jbeta primers. Generated by immunoSEQ multiplex PCR, the TCRdb table keeps only in-frame clones and is missing some. Of just over 150,000 clones listed, roughly 80% were seen once; the top ten hold approximately 2%. Samples came from healthy bone marrow donors. Study conclusions and caveats: Investigators reported 150 to 200 TCR beta chains as tied to cytomegalovirus. As a later analysis revealed, most CMV-associated TCR beta chains appeared HLA-restricted.

For this clone: Its antigen is unidentified.

This sequence was found in a man aged 18 to 29 in good health and CMV-seronegative. Sample: PBMCs.

The CDR3 loop is CASSYLQGEGGDEQFF. For the CDR3, the DNA is TGTGCCAGCAGTTACCTACAGGGAGAGGGTGGCGATGAGCAGTTCTTC. This sequence joins TRBV6-5 and TRBJ2-1; weak D call: TRBD1 (6 bases). CDR1 is MNHEY, CDR2 SVGAGI, per germline. CDR3 length equals 16 residues. Trimming removed 2 bases from V and 8 bases from J, with 19 bases in between.